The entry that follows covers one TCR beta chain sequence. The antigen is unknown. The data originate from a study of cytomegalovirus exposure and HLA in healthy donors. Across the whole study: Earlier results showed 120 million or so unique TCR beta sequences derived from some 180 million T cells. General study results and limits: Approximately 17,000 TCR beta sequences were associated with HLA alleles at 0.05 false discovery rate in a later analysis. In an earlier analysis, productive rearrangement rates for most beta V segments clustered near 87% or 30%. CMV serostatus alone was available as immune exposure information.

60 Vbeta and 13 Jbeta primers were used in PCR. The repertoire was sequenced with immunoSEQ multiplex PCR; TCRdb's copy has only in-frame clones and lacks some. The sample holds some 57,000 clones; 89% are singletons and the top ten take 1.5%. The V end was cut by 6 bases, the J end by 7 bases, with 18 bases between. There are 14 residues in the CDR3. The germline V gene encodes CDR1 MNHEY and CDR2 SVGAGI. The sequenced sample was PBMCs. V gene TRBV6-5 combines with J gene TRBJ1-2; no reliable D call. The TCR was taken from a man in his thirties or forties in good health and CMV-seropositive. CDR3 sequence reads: CASRGRGRVGGYTF. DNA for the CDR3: TGTGCCAGCAGGGGTCGGGGAAGGGTGGGTGGCTACACCTTC.